This T cell receptor beta chain is from a study of OX40 agonist ivuxolimab in advanced cancers. Study details: Anti-PD-1, anti-PD-L1 or anti-CTLA-4 therapy given earlier was allowed, and 35% to 50% had some.

As to this clone: The antigen is not known.

V lost 1 base, J lost 4 bases, and 10 bases lay in between. CDR1 and CDR2 (germline): SNHLY, FYNNEI. The length of the CDR3 is 14 residues. The study, taken as a whole, reports: At 0.1 to 3.0 mg/kg, clonal expansion of CD4+ and CD8+ blood T cells had occurred by week 6.

Profiled with immunoSEQ multiplex PCR; TCRdb holds only in-frame clones, not every one. The sample yields about 79,000 clones, about nine tenths seen once. The sequences come from CD4+ or CD8+ T cells sorted from blood, collected in a trial of the OX40 agonist ivuxolimab. This chain connects TRBV2 to TRBJ2-5, with D uncertain. This receptor was obtained from an adult with an advanced solid tumor such as melanoma, head and neck, liver or kidney cancer. CDR3 nucleotide sequence: TGTGCCAGCAGTGAAGGTCGGGTAGGAGAGACCCAGTACTTC. It codes for CASSEGRVGETQYF.